Included here is one TCR beta chain sequence, with context. The antigen remains undetermined. CDR3 length: 14 residues. Losses at the gene ends were 3 bases for V and 2 bases for J; bases not matched to a gene: 6. Germline-derived CDR1 and CDR2 are DFQATT and SNEGSKA (reference sequence). TCRdb re-analysed the 5' RACE reads in MiXCR, keeping a single row per CDR3 protein. The repertoire includes a few hundred thousand distinct CDR3 sequences, about a fifth of them detected once, and about 4% sits in the top ten. This sample was included in a study of CD8 T cells in ankylosing spondylitis. Whole-study findings and limits: According to the report, clones linked to the disease were significantly enriched in matched synovial fluid samples taken from ankylosing spondylitis patients. Past research had described some motif variants in reactive arthritis synovial fluid and blood.

The chain employs TRBV20-1 and TRBJ1-2, with TRBD1 identical over 7 bases. This receptor was taken from a female donor with ankylosing spondylitis or in good health (not recorded which). The sample comprised blood, either unsorted or a sorted T cell fraction (not recorded which). The CDR3: CSARGQILNYGYTF. The CDR3 bases are TGCAGTGCTAGGGGACAGATCCTAAACTATGGCTACACCTTC.